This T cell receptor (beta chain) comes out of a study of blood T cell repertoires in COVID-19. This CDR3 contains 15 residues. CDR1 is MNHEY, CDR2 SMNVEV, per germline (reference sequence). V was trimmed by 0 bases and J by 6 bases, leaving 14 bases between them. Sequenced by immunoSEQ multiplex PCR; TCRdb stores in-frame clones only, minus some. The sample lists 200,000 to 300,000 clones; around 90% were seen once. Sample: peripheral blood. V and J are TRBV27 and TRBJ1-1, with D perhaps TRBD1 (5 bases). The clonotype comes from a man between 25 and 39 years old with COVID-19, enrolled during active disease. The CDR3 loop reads CASSLSWGRRAEAFF. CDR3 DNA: TGTGCCAGCAGTTTATCATGGGGCAGACGTGCTGAAGCTTTCTTT.